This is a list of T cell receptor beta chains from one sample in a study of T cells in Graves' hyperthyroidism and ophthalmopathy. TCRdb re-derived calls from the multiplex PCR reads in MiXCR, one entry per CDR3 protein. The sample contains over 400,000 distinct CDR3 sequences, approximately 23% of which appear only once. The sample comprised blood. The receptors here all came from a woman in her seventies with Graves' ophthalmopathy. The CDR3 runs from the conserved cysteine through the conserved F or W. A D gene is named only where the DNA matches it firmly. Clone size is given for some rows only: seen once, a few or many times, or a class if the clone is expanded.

CASSLAQTATGELFF TGCGCCAGCAGCTTGGCCCAAACCGCTACCGGGGAGCTGTTTTTT - - TRBJ2-2 TRBV5-1
CASSLLKDRAGNTIYF TGTGCCAGCAGTTTATTGAAGGACAGGGCTGGAAACACCATATATTTT - TRBD1 TRBJ1-3 TRBV27
CSVRTGGGGGNTIYF TGCAGCGTTCGGACAGGGGGCGGAGGTGGAAACACCATATATTTT - TRBD1 TRBJ1-3 TRBV29-1
CAISESSGTVNSPLHF TGTGCCATCAGTGAGTCTTCCGGGACAGTAAATTCACCCCTCCACTTT - TRBD1 TRBJ1-6 TRBV10-3
CATSDLAETSYNSPLHF TGTGCCACCAGTGATTTGGCGGAGACCTCCTATAATTCACCCCTCCACTTT - - TRBJ1-6 TRBV24-1
CASSYALGGGGETQYF TGTGCCAGCAGTTACGCCTTAGGTGGGGGAGGAGAGACCCAGTACTTC many - TRBJ2-5 TRBV6-2/TRBV6-3
CASSLYRGLSYEQYF TGTGCCAGCAGCCTGTACAGGGGATTGTCCTACGAGCAGTACTTC many TRBD1 TRBJ2-7 TRBV11-2
CASNHRQRKNTGELFF TGTGCCAGCAACCATCGACAGCGAAAAAACACCGGGGAGCTGTTTTTT - - TRBJ2-2 TRBV12-3/TRBV12-4
CASSEITGDQPQHF TGTGCCAGCAGTGAAATAACAGGGGATCAGCCCCAGCATTTT many TRBD1 TRBJ1-5 TRBV2
CSVADTQYF TGCAGCGTTGCAGATACGCAGTATTTT many - TRBJ2-3 TRBV29-1
CASSVRGGSSLQSTGELFF TGTGCCAGCAGCGTTAGGGGGGGCTCTAGCCTCCAGAGCACCGGGGAGCTGTTTTTT - - TRBJ2-2 TRBV7-2
CASSSDQIRSEQYF TGTGCCAGCAGTTCGGACCAGATTAGGAGCGAGCAGTACTTC many - TRBJ2-7 TRBV27
CASSTGLDYGYTF TGTGCCAGCAGTACAGGGTTGGACTATGGCTACACCTTC - - TRBJ1-2 TRBV28
CASSYSRGSGNSPLHF TGTGCCAGCAGTTACTCGAGGGGATCGGGCAATTCACCCCTCCACTTT few - TRBJ1-6 TRBV6-6
CASSPAPTGELFF TGTGCCAGCAGCCCGGCGCCGACCGGGGAGCTGTTTTTT few - TRBJ2-2 TRBV12-3/TRBV12-4
CASRLPRQGAANEQFF TGTGCCAGCAGGCTCCCCCGACAGGGGGCTGCAAATGAGCAGTTCTTC - TRBD1 TRBJ2-1 TRBV6-2/TRBV6-3
CASSVRDREKLFF TGTGCCAGCAGTGTCCGGGACAGAGAAAAACTGTTTTTT - TRBD1 TRBJ1-4 TRBV25-1
CATSDQTGGDYGYTF TGTGCCACCAGTGACCAAACAGGGGGCGACTATGGCTACACCTTC many TRBD1 TRBJ1-2 TRBV24-1
CASSQEARNSYEQYF TGTGCCAGCAGCCAAGAGGCACGGAACTCCTACGAGCAGTACTTC many - TRBJ2-7 TRBV11-2
CATSSSRRSNQPQHF TGTGCCACCAGCAGCTCCAGGAGGAGCAATCAGCCCCAGCATTTT - - TRBJ1-5 TRBV15
CASSPRTGGGNEQFF TGCGCCAGCAGCCCGCGGACAGGGGGAGGAAATGAGCAGTTCTTC - TRBD1 TRBJ2-1 TRBV5-1
CASSRGNGEGGYTF TGTGCCAGCAGCCGGGGAAATGGGGAAGGGGGCTACACCTTC few - TRBJ1-2 TRBV3-1
CAIRREGQGFWNEQFF TGTGCCATCAGGCGGGAGGGCCAGGGATTTTGGAATGAGCAGTTCTTC many TRBD2 TRBJ2-1 TRBV10-3
CASSSRRGRDGYTF TGTGCCAGCAGCTCCCGACGGGGCAGAGATGGCTACACCTTC - - TRBJ1-2 TRBV7-8
CAISGPEKFSYEQYF TGTGCCATCAGTGGACCAGAAAAATTTTCCTACGAGCAGTACTTC - - TRBJ2-7 TRBV10-3
CSVGTGSTGELFF TGCAGCGTTGGGACAGGGTCCACCGGGGAGCTGTTTTTT few TRBD1 TRBJ2-2 TRBV29-1
CSALASGSVSEQFF TGCAGTGCTCTGGCGAGCGGGAGTGTAAGTGAGCAGTTCTTC few TRBD2 TRBJ2-1 TRBV20-1
CATSGHRRTDTQYF TGTGCCACCTCGGGCCATCGACGCACAGATACGCAGTATTTT many - TRBJ2-3 TRBV28
CATSPSLNTEAFF TGTGCCACCAGCCCTTCCCTAAACACTGAAGCTTTCTTT few - TRBJ1-1 TRBV15
CASSLGALAVYNEQFF TGTGCCAGCAGTTTAGGGGCCCTAGCGGTCTACAATGAGCAGTTCTTC many TRBD2 TRBJ2-1 TRBV12-3/TRBV12-4
CASSALAGMSSGANVLTF TGTGCCAGTAGTGCACTAGCGGGAATGAGCTCTGGGGCCAACGTCCTGACTTTC - TRBD2 TRBJ2-6 TRBV19
CASSAGTVVDTQYF TGTGCCAGCAGTGCCGGGACCGTGGTAGATACGCAGTATTTT - - TRBJ2-3 TRBV6-2/TRBV6-3
CASSKGSAMNTEAFF TGTGCCAGTTCTAAGGGGTCCGCGATGAACACTGAAGCTTTCTTT many - TRBJ1-1 TRBV6-1
CASRNGLAGAETQYF TGTGCCAGTAGGAATGGACTAGCGGGAGCAGAGACCCAGTACTTC many TRBD2 TRBJ2-5 TRBV19
CSARQREFYNEQFF TGCAGTGCTCGGCAGCGGGAATTCTACAATGAGCAGTTCTTC - TRBD2 TRBJ2-1 TRBV20-1
CATGKGGRAHNEQFF TGCGCCACCGGGAAGGGGGGGAGGGCCCACAATGAGCAGTTCTTC many - TRBJ2-1 TRBV5-1
CSARIEAPLGYTF TGCAGTGCTAGAATCGAGGCGCCCCTGGGCTACACCTTC few - TRBJ1-2 TRBV20-1
CSGEGFNYGYTF TGCAGTGGAGAAGGTTTTAACTATGGCTACACCTTC - - TRBJ1-2 TRBV20-1
CASSQGGPRVNEQFF TGTGCCAGCAGCCAAGGAGGTCCAAGGGTAAATGAGCAGTTCTTC many - TRBJ2-1 TRBV3-1
CASRPTGGQPQHF TGTGCCAGCAGGCCGACAGGGGGACAGCCCCAGCATTTT - TRBD1 TRBJ1-5 TRBV6-2/TRBV6-3
CASSVEAGPTDTQYF TGTGCCAGCAGTGTTGAAGCGGGACCCACAGATACGCAGTATTTT - TRBD2 TRBJ2-3 TRBV2